This T cell receptor beta chain was captured in a study of shared clonotypes between healthy human individuals. Study context: CD8 memory received one plate per donor, CD8 naive two, CD4 memory three and CD4 naive three.

The protocol was immunoSEQ multiplex PCR, while the TCRdb copy is restricted to in-frame clones and leaves out a portion. Among some 2 million clones listed, around 95% were seen once. The germline V gene has CDR1 SGHTA and CDR2 FQGNSA. Trimming pared 3 bases from V and 10 bases from J, leaving 16 bases between. This CDR3 spans 15 amino acids. Sequencing input: naive CD4+ T cells sorted from blood. This sample's subset: CD45RA+ positively selected. The chain is built from TRBV7-2 and TRBJ1-6; D perhaps matches TRBD1 (6 bases). This clonotype was obtained from a man aged 18 to 29 in good health. CDR3 bases: TGTGCCAGCAGCTTCCGGGGGGCGTTCACATCACCCCTCCACTTT. Protein product: CASSFRGAFTSPLHF.